The text below deals with one TCR beta chain. The antigen is undetermined. A junction boundary mismatches the germline segment, possibly from a read error. The CDR3 extends over 16 amino acids. The germline V gene has CDR1 MNHNY and CDR2 SVGAGI (reference sequence). The data were obtained in a study of cytomegalovirus exposure and HLA in healthy donors. The primer mix had 60 Vbeta and 13 Jbeta primers. Repertoires were generated with immunoSEQ multiplex PCR, while TCRdb's copy carries only in-frame clones and drops some. The sample has roughly 50,000 clones; the top ten hold 25% to 30%. Study-level findings and limits: For cytomegalovirus status, the classifier reportedly gave diagnoses with high specificity and sensitivity. The authors later linked a missense DCLRE1C variant to TCR beta V- and J-gene trimming. Using a false discovery rate of 0.05, a later analysis showed that 16,951 TCR beta sequences were associated with HLA alleles.

The sequence came from a man aged 35 to 55 in good health and CMV-seropositive. The chain employs TRBV6-6 and TRBJ2-1; tentative D call: TRBD1 (5 bases). The sequencing input was PBMCs. CDR3 loop: CASSRRAAGSDNEQFF. The CDR3 DNA follows: TGTGCCAGCAGTCGCAGGGCGGCTGGCTCCGACAATGAGCAGTTCTTC.